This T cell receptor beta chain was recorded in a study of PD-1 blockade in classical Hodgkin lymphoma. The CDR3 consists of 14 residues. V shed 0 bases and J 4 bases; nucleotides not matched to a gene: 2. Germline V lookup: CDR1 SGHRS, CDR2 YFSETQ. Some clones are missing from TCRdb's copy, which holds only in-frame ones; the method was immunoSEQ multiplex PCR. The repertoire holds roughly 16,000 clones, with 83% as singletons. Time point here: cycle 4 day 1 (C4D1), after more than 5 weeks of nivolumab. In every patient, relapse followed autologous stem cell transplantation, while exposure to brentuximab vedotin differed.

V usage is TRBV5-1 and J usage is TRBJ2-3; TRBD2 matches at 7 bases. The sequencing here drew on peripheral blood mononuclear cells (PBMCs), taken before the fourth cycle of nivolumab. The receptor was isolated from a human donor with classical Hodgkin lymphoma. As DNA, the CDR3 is TGCGCCAGCAGCTTGGGGGCGGGGGCAGATACGCAGTATTTT. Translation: CASSLGAGADTQYF.